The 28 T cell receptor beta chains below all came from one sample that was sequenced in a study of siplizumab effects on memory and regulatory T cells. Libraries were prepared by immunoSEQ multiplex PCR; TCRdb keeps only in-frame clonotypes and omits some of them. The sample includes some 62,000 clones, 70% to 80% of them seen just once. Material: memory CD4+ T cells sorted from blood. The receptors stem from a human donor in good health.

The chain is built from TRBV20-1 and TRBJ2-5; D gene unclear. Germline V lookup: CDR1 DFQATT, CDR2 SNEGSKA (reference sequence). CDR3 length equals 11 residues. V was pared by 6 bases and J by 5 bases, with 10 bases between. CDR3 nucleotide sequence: TGCAGTGCGAGAAACTTGGAGACCCAGTACTTC. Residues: CSARNLETQYF.

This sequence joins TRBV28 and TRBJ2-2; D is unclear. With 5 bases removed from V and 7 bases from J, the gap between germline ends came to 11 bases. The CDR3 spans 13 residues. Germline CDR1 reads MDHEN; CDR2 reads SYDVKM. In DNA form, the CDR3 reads TGTGCCAGCAGTCAGGCGCAGCTCGGGGAGCTGTTTTTT. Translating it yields CASSQAQLGELFF.

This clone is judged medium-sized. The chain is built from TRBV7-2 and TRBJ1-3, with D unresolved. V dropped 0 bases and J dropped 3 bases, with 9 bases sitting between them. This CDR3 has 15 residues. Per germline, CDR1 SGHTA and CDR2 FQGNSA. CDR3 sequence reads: CASSLALIGGNTIYF. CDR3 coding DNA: TGTGCCAGCAGCTTAGCGCTGATTGGTGGAAACACCATATATTTT.

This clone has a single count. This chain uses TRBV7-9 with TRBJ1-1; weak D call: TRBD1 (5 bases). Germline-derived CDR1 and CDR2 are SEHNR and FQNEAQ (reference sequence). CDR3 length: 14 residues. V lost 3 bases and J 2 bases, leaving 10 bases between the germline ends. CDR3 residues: CASSLSGLNTEAFF. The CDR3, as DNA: TGTGCCAGCAGCTTGTCAGGGCTCAACACTGAAGCTTTCTTT. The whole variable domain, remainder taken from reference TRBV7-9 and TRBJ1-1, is DTGVSQNPRHKITKRGQNVTFRCDPISEHNRLYWYRQTLGQGPEFLTYFQNEAQLEKSRLLSDRFSAERPKGSFSTLEIQRTEQGDSAMYLCASSLSGLNTEAFFGQGTRLTVV.

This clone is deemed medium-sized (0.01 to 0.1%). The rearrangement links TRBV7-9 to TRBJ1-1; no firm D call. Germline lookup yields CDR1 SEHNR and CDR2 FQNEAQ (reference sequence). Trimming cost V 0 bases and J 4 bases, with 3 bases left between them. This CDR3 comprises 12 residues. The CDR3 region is CASSLAGTEAFF. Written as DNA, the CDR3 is TGTGCCAGCAGCTTAGCCGGCACTGAAGCTTTCTTT.

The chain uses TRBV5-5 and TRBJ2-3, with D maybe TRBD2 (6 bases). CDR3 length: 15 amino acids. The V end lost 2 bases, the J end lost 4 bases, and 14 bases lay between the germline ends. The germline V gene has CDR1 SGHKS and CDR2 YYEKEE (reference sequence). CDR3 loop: CASSFATGGSDTQYF. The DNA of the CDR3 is TGTGCCAGCAGCTTCGCTACCGGGGGATCAGATACGCAGTATTTT.

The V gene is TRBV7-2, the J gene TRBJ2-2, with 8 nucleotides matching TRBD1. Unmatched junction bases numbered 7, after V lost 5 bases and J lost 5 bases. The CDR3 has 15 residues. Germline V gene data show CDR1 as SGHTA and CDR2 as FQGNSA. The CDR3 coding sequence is TGTGCCAGCAGCCCCAGGGGGCAGGAGACCGGGGAGCTGTTTTTT. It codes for CASSPRGQETGELFF.

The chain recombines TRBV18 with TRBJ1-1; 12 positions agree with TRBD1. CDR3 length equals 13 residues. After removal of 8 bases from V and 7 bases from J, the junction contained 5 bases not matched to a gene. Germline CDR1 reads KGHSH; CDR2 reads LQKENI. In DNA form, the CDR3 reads TGTGCCAGCCACGGGACAGGGGGCTTTGAAGCTTTCTTT. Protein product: CASHGTGGFEAFF.

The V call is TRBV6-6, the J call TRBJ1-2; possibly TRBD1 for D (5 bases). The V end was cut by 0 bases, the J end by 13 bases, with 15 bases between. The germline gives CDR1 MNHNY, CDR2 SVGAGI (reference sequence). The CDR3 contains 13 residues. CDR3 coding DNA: TGTGCCAGCAGTTACTCATGGGACCGCGACCTCACCTTC. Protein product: CASSYSWDRDLTF.

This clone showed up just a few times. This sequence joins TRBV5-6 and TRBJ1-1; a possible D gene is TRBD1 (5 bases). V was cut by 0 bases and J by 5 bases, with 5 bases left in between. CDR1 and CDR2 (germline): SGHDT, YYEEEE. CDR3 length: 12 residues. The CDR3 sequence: CASSLEGTEAFF. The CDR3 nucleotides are TGTGCCAGCAGCTTGGAGGGGACTGAAGCTTTCTTT.

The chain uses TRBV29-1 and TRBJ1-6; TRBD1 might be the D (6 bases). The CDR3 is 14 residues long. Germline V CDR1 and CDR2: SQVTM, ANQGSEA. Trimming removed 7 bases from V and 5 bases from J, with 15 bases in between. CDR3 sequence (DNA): TGCAGCGCCATGGACAGCAGTAATAATTCACCCCTCCACTTT. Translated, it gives CSAMDSSNNSPLHF.

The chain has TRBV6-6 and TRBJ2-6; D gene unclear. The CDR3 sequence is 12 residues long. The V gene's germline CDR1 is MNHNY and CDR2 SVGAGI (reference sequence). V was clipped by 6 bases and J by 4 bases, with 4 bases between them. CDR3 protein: CASRGGANVLTF. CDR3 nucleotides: TGTGCCAGCAGGGGGGGGGCCAACGTCCTGACTTTC.

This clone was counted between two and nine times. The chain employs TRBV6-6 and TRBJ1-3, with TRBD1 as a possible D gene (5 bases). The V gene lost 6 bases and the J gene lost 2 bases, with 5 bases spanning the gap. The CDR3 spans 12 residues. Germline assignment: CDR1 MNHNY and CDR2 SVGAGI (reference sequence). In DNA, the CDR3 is TGTGCCAGCAGGGGGCCTGGAAACACCATATATTTT. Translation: CASRGPGNTIYF.

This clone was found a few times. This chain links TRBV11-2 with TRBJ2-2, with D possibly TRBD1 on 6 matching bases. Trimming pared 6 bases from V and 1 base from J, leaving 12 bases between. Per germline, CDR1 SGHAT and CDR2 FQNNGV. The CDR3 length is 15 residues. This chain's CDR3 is CASRNGTRNTGELFF. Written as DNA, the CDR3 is TGTGCCAGCAGAAACGGGACACGGAACACCGGGGAGCTGTTTTTT.

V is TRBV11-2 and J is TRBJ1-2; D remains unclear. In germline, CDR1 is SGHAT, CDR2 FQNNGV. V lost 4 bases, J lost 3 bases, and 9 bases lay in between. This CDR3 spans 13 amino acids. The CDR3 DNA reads TGTGCCAGCAGCTCCCGTTCACACTATGGCTACACCTTC. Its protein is CASSSRSHYGYTF.

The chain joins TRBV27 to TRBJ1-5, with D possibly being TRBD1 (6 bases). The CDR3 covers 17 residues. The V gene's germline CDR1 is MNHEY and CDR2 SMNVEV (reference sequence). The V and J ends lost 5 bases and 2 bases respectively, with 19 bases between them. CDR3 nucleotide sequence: TGTGCCAGCAGTGGGATGGGGGGGGCCCGGGGCAATCAGCCCCAGCATTTT. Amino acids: CASSGMGGARGNQPQHF.

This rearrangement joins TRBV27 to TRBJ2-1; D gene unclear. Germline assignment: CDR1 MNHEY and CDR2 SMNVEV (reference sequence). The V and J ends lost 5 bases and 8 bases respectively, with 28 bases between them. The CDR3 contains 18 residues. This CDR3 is CASSITVPRARASDEQFF. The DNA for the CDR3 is TGTGCCAGCAGTATCACCGTACCCCGGGCCAGAGCAAGCGATGAGCAGTTCTTC.

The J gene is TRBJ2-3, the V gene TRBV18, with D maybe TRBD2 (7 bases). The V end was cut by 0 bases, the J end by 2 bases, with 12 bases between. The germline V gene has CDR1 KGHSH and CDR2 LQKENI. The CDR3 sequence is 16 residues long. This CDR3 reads CASSPPRGGHTDTQYF. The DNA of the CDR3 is TGTGCCAGCTCACCACCACGCGGGGGACACACAGATACGCAGTATTTT.

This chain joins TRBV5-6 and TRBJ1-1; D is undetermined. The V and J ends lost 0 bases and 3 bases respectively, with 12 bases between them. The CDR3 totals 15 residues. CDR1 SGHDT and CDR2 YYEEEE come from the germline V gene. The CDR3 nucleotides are TGTGCCAGCAGCTTGGGGCCGACCTTATACACTGAAGCTTTCTTT. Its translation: CASSLGPTLYTEAFF.

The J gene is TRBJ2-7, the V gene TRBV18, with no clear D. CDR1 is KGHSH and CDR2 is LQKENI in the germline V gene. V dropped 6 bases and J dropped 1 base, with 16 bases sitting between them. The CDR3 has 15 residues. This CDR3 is CASSSGASVSYEQYF. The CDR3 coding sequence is TGTGCCAGCTCCTCAGGAGCGAGTGTTTCCTACGAGCAGTACTTC. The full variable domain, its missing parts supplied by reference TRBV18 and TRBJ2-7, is NAGVMQNPRHLVRRRGQEARLRCSPMKGHSHVYWYRQLPEEGLKFMVYLQKENIIDESGMPKERFSAEFPKEGPSILRIQQVVRGDSAAYFCASSSGASVSYEQYFGPGTRLTVT.

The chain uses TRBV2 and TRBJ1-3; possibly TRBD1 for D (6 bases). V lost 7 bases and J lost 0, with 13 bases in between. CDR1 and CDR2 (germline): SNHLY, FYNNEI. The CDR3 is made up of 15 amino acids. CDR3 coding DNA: TGTGCCAGCACCAGAGGACAGACCTCTGGAAACACCATATATTTT. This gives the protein CASTRGQTSGNTIYF.

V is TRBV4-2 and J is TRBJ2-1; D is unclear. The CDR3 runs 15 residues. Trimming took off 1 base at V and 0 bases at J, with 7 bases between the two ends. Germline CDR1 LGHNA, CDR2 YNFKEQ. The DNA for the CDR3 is TGTGCCAGCAGCCAAGGGCACCTCTCCTACAATGAGCAGTTCTTC. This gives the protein CASSQGHLSYNEQFF.

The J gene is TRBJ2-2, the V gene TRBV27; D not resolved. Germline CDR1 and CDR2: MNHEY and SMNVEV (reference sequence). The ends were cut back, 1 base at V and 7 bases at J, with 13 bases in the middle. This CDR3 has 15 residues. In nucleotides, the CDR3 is TGTGCCAGCAGTTTATTGAGGCGTCTGGACGGGGAGCTGTTTTTT. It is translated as CASSLLRRLDGELFF.

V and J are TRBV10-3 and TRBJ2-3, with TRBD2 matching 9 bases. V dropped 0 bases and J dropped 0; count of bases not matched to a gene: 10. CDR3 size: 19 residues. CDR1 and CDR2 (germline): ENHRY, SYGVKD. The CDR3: CAISESFKRLAVSTDTQYF. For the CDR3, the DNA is TGTGCCATCAGTGAGTCTTTTAAAAGACTAGCGGTTAGCACAGATACGCAGTATTTT.

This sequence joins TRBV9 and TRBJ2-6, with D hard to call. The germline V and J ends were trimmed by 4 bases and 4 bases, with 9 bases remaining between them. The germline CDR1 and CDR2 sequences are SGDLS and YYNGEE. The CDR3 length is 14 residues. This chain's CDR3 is CASSKLGGANVLTF. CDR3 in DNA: TGTGCCAGCAGCAAGTTAGGGGGGGCCAACGTCCTGACTTTC.

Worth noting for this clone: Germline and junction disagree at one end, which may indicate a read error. The CDR3 here is CASSPVFSAVSTSTDMQYF. In DNA, the CDR3 is TGTGCCAGCTCACCAGTGTTCAGTGCAGTGAGCACTAGCACAGATATGCAGTATTTT. The V gene is TRBV18, the J gene TRBJ2-3; D may be TRBD2 (6 bases). This CDR3 is 19 amino acids long. The germline CDR1 and CDR2 sequences are KGHSH and LQKENI.

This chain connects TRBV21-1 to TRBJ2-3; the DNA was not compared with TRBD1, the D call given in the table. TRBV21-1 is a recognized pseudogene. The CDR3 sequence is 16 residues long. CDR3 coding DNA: TGTGCCAGCAGCAGTCCGGGACATCTTATGGCAGATACGCAGTATTTT. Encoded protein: CASSSPGHLMADTQYF.

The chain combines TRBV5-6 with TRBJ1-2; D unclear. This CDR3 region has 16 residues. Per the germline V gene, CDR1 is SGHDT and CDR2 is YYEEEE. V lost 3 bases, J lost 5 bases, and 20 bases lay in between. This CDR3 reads CASSWREALSTYGYTF. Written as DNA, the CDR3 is TGTGCCAGCAGCTGGCGGGAGGCCCTGAGTACGTATGGCTACACCTTC.